The 32 T cell receptor beta chains below were found in one sample sequenced in a study of radiotherapy plus CTLA-4 blockade in lung cancer. TCRdb's copy holds only in-frame clones and misses some; the assay was immunoSEQ multiplex PCR. Counted here are more than 75,000 clones, roughly 80% occurring once; the ten biggest clones make up roughly 25%. This specimen consisted of peripheral blood, obtained from a patient treated with radiotherapy plus ipilimumab. Every receptor here comes from a human donor with non-small cell lung cancer that progressed on radiotherapy plus ipilimumab.

The chain carries TRBV14 and TRBJ1-5; D may be TRBD1 (5 bases). Trimming took off 0 bases at V and 7 bases at J, with 7 bases between the two ends. Germline CDR1 is SGHDN and CDR2 is FVKESK. This CDR3 is built from 13 residues. Here the CDR3 DNA reads TGTGCCAGCAGCCAAGACAGGGTCCAGCCCCAGCATTTT. Its protein product is CASSQDRVQPQHF.

This clone came up once. The chain has TRBV6-6 and TRBJ2-2; perhaps TRBD2 as D (5 bases). The CDR3 extends over 15 amino acids. From germline, CDR1 is MNHNY and CDR2 SVGAGI (reference sequence). V gave up 5 bases and J gave up 1 base, with 11 bases separating them. The CDR3 coding sequence is TGTGCCAGCAGTGGTTTGGGGAGGAACACCGGGGAGCTGTTTTTT. Amino acids: CASSGLGRNTGELFF.

The rearrangement links TRBV6-1 to TRBJ2-7; 8 bases are a match to TRBD1. Trimming took 4 bases from V and 4 from J; bases not matched to a gene: 15. Germline V gene sequence: CDR1 MNHNS, CDR2 SASEGT. The CDR3 totals 17 residues. The chain's CDR3 is CASSVKSVTGDLYEQYF. CDR3 coding DNA: TGTGCCAGCAGTGTTAAGTCAGTGACAGGGGATCTATACGAGCAGTACTTC.

The V call is TRBV6-6, the J call TRBJ2-7, with D unresolved. The CDR3 consists of 11 residues. CDR1 and CDR2 from the germline V gene are MNHNY and SVGAGI (reference sequence). The ends were cut back, 8 bases at V and 0 bases at J, with 5 bases in the middle. The CDR3 protein is CASRNSYEQYF. The CDR3 bases are TGTGCCAGCCGAAACTCCTACGAGCAGTACTTC.

For the CDR3, the DNA is TGTGCCAGCAGCGTAGGGGGGGACACTGGCTACACCTTC. Translated: CASSVGGDTGYTF. This chain joins TRBV9 and TRBJ1-2, with D tentatively TRBD1 (6 bases). Trimming removed 0 bases from V and 7 bases from J, with 10 bases in between. Germline CDR1 SGDLS, CDR2 YYNGEE. This CDR3 contains 13 residues.

The chain is built from TRBV2 and TRBJ1-4; 9 bases map to TRBD1. The germline gives CDR1 SNHLY, CDR2 FYNNEI. The CDR3 is 17 amino acids. Trimming at V came to 6 bases and at J to 6 bases, leaving 14 bases not matched to a gene. Here the CDR3 reads CASRGWSNRGLDEKLFF. The CDR3, as DNA: TGTGCCAGCAGGGGATGGAGTAACAGGGGGCTGGATGAAAAACTGTTTTTT.

The V call is TRBV28, the J call TRBJ2-3; 10 bases are a match to TRBD1. The CDR3 consists of 17 residues. CDR1 MDHEN and CDR2 SYDVKM come from the germline V gene. Losses at the gene ends were 0 bases for V and 11 bases for J; bases not matched to a gene: 14. The CDR3 nucleotides read TGTGCCAGCAGTTTATGGGCCGTTAGGACAGGGGGAGGGGGGCAGTATTTT. It codes for CASSLWAVRTGGGGQYF.

Concerning this clone itself: At the DNA level, this CDR3 is encoded by other sequences in the same sample as well. This chain connects TRBV29-1 to TRBJ1-5; no reliable D call. Germline V gene sequence: CDR1 SQVTM, CDR2 ANQGSEA. V lost 4 bases and J lost 0, with 10 bases in between. CDR3 length: 14 amino acids. The CDR3 nucleotides read TGCAGCGTTGGGACGGATTATAGCAATCAGCCCCAGCATTTT. Residues: CSVGTDYSNQPQHF.

The V call is TRBV28, the J call TRBJ2-3, with D hard to call. The V gene's germline CDR1 is MDHEN and CDR2 SYDVKM. The CDR3 extends over 12 amino acids. V was clipped by 1 base and J by 5 bases, with 4 bases between them. CDR3 nucleotides: TGTGCCAGCAGTTTATCCCGAGATACGCAGTATTTT. Amino acid sequence: CASSLSRDTQYF.

This chain joins TRBV9 and TRBJ2-5, with D possibly matching TRBD1 (7 bases). This CDR3 spans 15 amino acids. Germline loops: CDR1 SGDLS, CDR2 YYNGEE. The germline V and J ends were trimmed by 1 base and 5 bases, with 15 bases remaining between them. The CDR3 is CASSVIGQEGETQYF. As DNA, the CDR3 is TGTGCCAGCAGCGTAATTGGACAGGAGGGGGAGACCCAGTACTTC.

The genes are TRBV10-1 and TRBJ2-3; D remains unclear. Germline V gene data show CDR1 as WNHNN and CDR2 as SYGVQD (reference sequence). The V end was cut by 3 bases, the J end by 4 bases, with 5 bases between. The CDR3 has 12 amino acids. The CDR3 protein is CASSDFSDTQYF. The DNA of the CDR3 is TGCGCCAGCAGTGATTTTTCAGATACGCAGTATTTT.

This chain connects TRBV29-1 to TRBJ2-7; 8 bases are a match to TRBD2. The CDR3 loop spans 12 amino acids. The junction had 5 bases not matched to a gene; V was cut back by 5 bases and J by 5 bases. The germline CDR1 and CDR2 sequences are SQVTM and ANQGSEA. CDR3 sequence (DNA): TGCAGCGTTCGCCGGGGGGGTGACGAGCAGTACTTC. It encodes CSVRRGGDEQYF.

This clone appeared a single time. This chain links TRBV2 with TRBJ2-3; TRBD2 is a possible D gene (5 bases). This CDR3 comprises 14 residues. V lost 6 bases to trimming and J lost 5 bases, with 15 bases between them. CDR1 is SNHLY, CDR2 FYNNEI, per germline. In nucleotides, the CDR3 is TGTGCCAGCAGCGTAGCCCCGGGGATAGATACGCAGTATTTT. Its translation is CASSVAPGIDTQYF. Looking up the rest from reference TRBV2 and TRBJ2-3 gives the full variable domain: EPEVTQTPSHQVTQMGQEVILRCVPISNHLYFYWYRQILGQKVEFLVSFYNNEISEKSEIFDDQFSVERPDGSNFTLKIRSTKLEDSAMYFCASSVAPGIDTQYFGPGTRLTVL.

This clone appeared once. V usage is TRBV29-1 and J usage is TRBJ2-6, with D unclear. CDR3 size: 14 residues. Trimming took off 7 bases at V and 0 bases at J, with 10 bases between the two ends. Germline V gene sequence: CDR1 SQVTM, CDR2 ANQGSEA. The CDR3 spells CSASIRSGANVLTF. The CDR3 DNA reads TGCAGCGCTAGTATCCGCTCTGGGGCCAACGTCCTGACTTTC.

V gene TRBV5-1 combines with J gene TRBJ1-1, with a possible D match to TRBD1 (6 bases). Trimming cost V 5 bases and J 0 bases, with 8 bases left between them. CDR1 and CDR2 (germline): SGHRS, YFSETQ. The CDR3 has 13 residues. CDR3 amino acids: CASSRTVNTEAFF. CDR3 nucleotides: TGCGCCAGCAGTCGGACAGTGAACACTGAAGCTTTCTTT.

The chain joins TRBV5-1 to TRBJ2-2, with 8 positions matching TRBD1. Looked up from germline, CDR1 is SGHRS and CDR2 is YFSETQ. The trim removed 2 bases at V and 5 bases at J, leaving 8 bases unmatched. There are 16 residues in the CDR3. CDR3 protein: CASSFGGQGVTGELFF. For the CDR3, the DNA is TGCGCCAGCAGCTTTGGAGGACAGGGTGTTACCGGGGAGCTGTTTTTT.

V is TRBV5-1 and J is TRBJ2-3, with TRBD1 matching over 7 bases. V lost 4 bases, J lost 0 bases, and 2 bases stayed unmatched. Germline CDR1 and CDR2: SGHRS and YFSETQ. This CDR3 is built from 14 residues. For the CDR3, the DNA is TGCGCCAGCAGCACGGGACAGAGCACAGATACGCAGTATTTT. Translating gives CASSTGQSTDTQYF.

The chain carries TRBV7-3 and TRBJ2-5, with D possibly matching TRBD2 (5 bases). The length of the CDR3 is 15 residues. Trimming shortened V by 2 bases and J by 3 bases, and 13 bases separated the two germline ends. From germline, CDR1 is SGHTA and CDR2 FQGTGA. The CDR3 nucleotides read TGTGCCAGCAGCTTACTAGGCGGGCGTAAAGAGACCCAGTACTTC. This codes for CASSLLGGRKETQYF. Full variable domain (remainder filled in from reference TRBV7-3 and TRBJ2-5): GAGVSQTPSNKVTEKGKYVELRCDPISGHTALYWYRQSLGQGPEFLIYFQGTGAADDSGLPNDRFFAVRPEGSVSTLKIQRTERGDSAVYLCASSLLGGRKETQYFGPGTRLLVL.

The V call is TRBV6-5, the J call TRBJ2-3; tentative D call: TRBD1 (5 bases). The V gene's germline CDR1 is MNHEY and CDR2 SVGAGI. The CDR3 runs 13 residues. V gave up 8 bases and J gave up 3 bases, with 12 bases separating them. The CDR3 DNA follows: TGTGCCAGCTGGGGCAGGGATACAGATACGCAGTATTTT. This encodes CASWGRDTDTQYF.

This clone showed up just once. This chain connects TRBV11-2 to TRBJ1-3; D ambiguous. Germline CDR1 SGHAT, CDR2 FQNNGV. The germline V and J ends were trimmed by 2 bases and 0 bases, with 11 bases remaining between them. The CDR3 contains 16 residues. CDR3 nucleotide sequence: TGTGCCAGCAGCTTAAACAGAGTAACCTCTGGAAACACCATATATTTT. It yields the protein CASSLNRVTSGNTIYF.

This chain links TRBV5-1 with TRBJ2-3; 9 bases are shared with TRBD2. Germline loops: CDR1 SGHRS, CDR2 YFSETQ. Trimming cost V 4 bases and J 3 bases; bases outside gene matches: 9. The CDR3 spans 16 residues. The CDR3 bases are TGCGCCAGCAGCGTATTAGCGGGAGCGAGAACAGATACGCAGTATTTT. The encoded protein is CASSVLAGARTDTQYF.

This chain links TRBV9 with TRBJ2-3; D may match TRBD1 or TRBD2 (7 bases each). Per the germline V gene, CDR1 is SGDLS and CDR2 is YYNGEE. V was clipped by 0 bases and J by 1 base, with 12 bases between them. The CDR3 spans 16 residues. CDR3 sequence (DNA): TGTGCCAGCAGCGTAGCGCAGGGGGGGGGCACAGATACGCAGTATTTT. Translation: CASSVAQGGGTDTQYF.

In nucleotides, the CDR3 is TGTGCCAGCAGCCCGACGGCGGGGCCACGGGGGGAAAAACTGTTTTTT. Its translation: CASSPTAGPRGEKLFF. This chain links TRBV7-8 with TRBJ1-4; tentatively, D is TRBD1 (5 bases). The V and J ends lost 5 bases and 8 bases respectively, with 21 bases between them. The germline gives CDR1 SGHVS, CDR2 FQNEAQ. The CDR3 is 16 amino acids.

The V gene is TRBV6-5, the J gene TRBJ1-2, with 10 bases aligning to TRBD1. This CDR3 comprises 13 residues. Germline V CDR1 and CDR2: MNHEY, SVGAGI. The V and J ends lost 5 bases and 13 bases, in that order; junction bases with no gene match: 10. Here the CDR3 reads CASSAPDRGQSTF. The CDR3 nucleotides are TGTGCCAGCAGTGCCCCCGACAGGGGGCAGAGCACCTTC.

The rearrangement joins TRBV18 to TRBJ2-3, with a weak D call TRBD1 (6 bases). Germline CDR1 and CDR2: KGHSH and LQKENI. The CDR3 covers 16 residues. Trimming pared 3 bases from V and 0 bases from J, leaving 13 bases between. The CDR3 loop is CASSPLWTVSTDTQYF. In DNA form, the CDR3 reads TGTGCCAGCTCACCTTTGTGGACAGTAAGCACAGATACGCAGTATTTT.

The CDR3 spells CASSLEALSDTEAFF. CDR3 bases: TGTGCCAGCAGTTTAGAGGCACTCAGCGACACTGAAGCTTTCTTT. The chain joins TRBV28 to TRBJ1-1; D gene unclear. The germline CDR1 and CDR2 sequences are MDHEN and SYDVKM. With 2 bases removed from V and 3 bases from J, the gap between germline ends came to 13 bases. This CDR3 spans 15 amino acids.

Concerning this clone: At one boundary the junction diverges from the germline segment, which might be a read error. V is TRBV5-6 and J is TRBJ2-6; no clear D. The CDR3 has 17 residues. Germline CDR1 reads SGHDT; CDR2 reads YYEEEE. The CDR3 reads CASDSGNSHKSGQRPDF. DNA of the CDR3: TGTGCCAGCGATTCTGGCAATAGTCACAAGTCGGGCCAACGTCCTGACTTC.

Concerning this clone: One end of the junction varies from germline; a read error may be responsible. The CDR3 sequence is CASSPRAGGLAGELFF. The CDR3 DNA reads as TGTGCTAGCAGCCCAAGAGCGGGAGGGTTGGCCGGGGAGCTGTTTTTT. V and J are TRBV7-7 and TRBJ2-2, with 10 bases matching TRBD2. CDR1 is SSHAT, CDR2 FNYEAQ, per germline (reference sequence). The CDR3 is 16 residues long.

This clone was seen just once. One junction end does not reproduce the germline sequence, and a read error may be involved. This sequence joins TRBV7-7 and TRBJ2-3, with TRBD2 matching 10 bases. Germline V CDR1 and CDR2: SSHAT, FNYEAQ (reference sequence). This CDR3 has 14 amino acids. The CDR3: CASSLTSGADTQYF. CDR3 sequence (DNA): TGTGCTAGCAGCTTAACTAGCGGGGCAGATACGCAGTATTTT.

The chain is built from TRBV30 and TRBJ1-4; weak D call: TRBD1 (5 bases). Trimming removed 0 bases at V and 8 bases at J, with 19 bases between. CDR1 GTSNPN and CDR2 SVGIG come from the germline V gene (reference sequence). The CDR3 sequence is 16 residues long. The CDR3 protein is CAWSVRGLGEGEKLFF. Here the CDR3 DNA reads TGTGCCTGGAGTGTACGGGGCCTAGGGGAAGGGGAAAAACTGTTTTTT.

V gene TRBV7-9 combines with J gene TRBJ2-7; maybe TRBD1 (6 bases). Trimming removed 5 bases at V and 5 bases at J, with 10 bases between. The CDR3 contains 12 residues. Germline-derived CDR1 and CDR2 are SEHNR and FQNEAQ (reference sequence). CDR3: CASSRGGDEQYV. The CDR3 bases are TGTGCCAGCAGCCGAGGGGGAGACGAGCAGTACGTC.

V usage is TRBV4-1 and J usage is TRBJ1-2; TRBD1 is a possible D gene (5 bases). The CDR3 length is 13 residues. CDR1 MGHRA and CDR2 YSYEKL come from the germline V gene. V was pared by 3 bases and J by 6 bases, with 11 bases between. The CDR3 DNA reads TGCGCCAGCAGCCAGAGGGGTTGGGATGGCTACACCTTC. Protein product: CASSQRGWDGYTF.